The 16 T cell receptor beta chains below all came from one sample that was sequenced in a study of PD-1 blockade in classical Hodgkin lymphoma. Every patient relapsed after autologous stem cell transplantation, and brentuximab vedotin exposure varied. Isolation of CD8+ T cells from thawed PBMCs used magnetic negative selection. Assay: immunoSEQ multiplex PCR; the TCRdb copy retains only in-frame clones and omits some. The sample contains 11,000 or so clones, roughly 84% of which appear only once. The sample was CD8+ T cells from blood, taken at baseline. The receptor source for this set is a human donor with classical Hodgkin lymphoma.

This clone appeared a few times. CDR3 residues: CASSQGQGGEKLFF. In DNA, the CDR3 is TGCGCCAGCAGCCAGGGACAGGGTGGTGAAAAACTGTTTTTT. The genes are TRBV4-1 and TRBJ1-4; TRBD1 aligns across 9 bases. V gave up 3 bases and J gave up 7 bases; unmatched junction bases: 3. This CDR3 spans 14 amino acids. CDR1 MGHRA and CDR2 YSYEKL come from the germline V gene.

This chain uses TRBV11-2 with TRBJ2-3; the match to TRBD2 covers 10 bases. Trimming cost V 5 bases and J 6 bases; bases outside gene matches: 11. The CDR3 is 16 residues long. Germline CDR1 reads SGHAT; CDR2 reads FQNNGV. The CDR3 DNA reads as TGTGCCAGCAGCGATACGCTAGCGGGAGCTCTGGATACGCAGTATTTT. Protein product: CASSDTLAGALDTQYF. Variable domain in full (rest from reference TRBV11-2 and TRBJ2-3): EAGVAQSPRYKIIEKRQSVAFWCNPISGHATLYWYQQILGQGPKLLIQFQNNGVVDDSQLPKDRFSAERLKGVDSTLKIQPAKLEDSAVYLCASSDTLAGALDTQYFGPGTRLTVL.

The CDR3 here is CASSPILEQETQYF. The DNA for the CDR3 is TGTGCCAGCAGCCCAATACTTGAACAAGAGACCCAGTACTTC. V usage is TRBV13 and J usage is TRBJ2-5; D uncertain. Germline CDR1 and CDR2: PRHDT and FYEKMQ (reference sequence). The CDR3 consists of 14 residues. V lost 5 bases, J lost 2 bases, and 12 bases lay in between.

This clone was seen a few times. The CDR3 bases are TGCGCCAGCAGTGAGTTTGAGGGGTTTAGCTATGGCTACACCTTC. It is translated as CASSEFEGFSYGYTF. The chain joins TRBV10-2 to TRBJ1-2, with D tentatively TRBD1 (5 bases). CDR1 and CDR2 (germline): WSHSY, SAAADI. V shed 1 base and J shed 4 bases, with 13 bases lying between them. The CDR3 loop spans 15 amino acids.

The V and J genes are TRBV29-1 and TRBJ1-1, with unresolved D. The length of the CDR3 is 13 residues. Germline V gene lookup returns CDR1 SQVTM and CDR2 ANQGSEA. Trimming shortened V by 7 bases and J by 4 bases, and 16 bases separated the two germline ends. CDR3 loop: CSAEAVWFTEAFF. The CDR3 nucleotides read TGCAGCGCTGAGGCCGTGTGGTTCACTGAAGCTTTCTTT.

V usage is TRBV14 and J usage is TRBJ1-1; D gene uncertain. The V end lost 4 bases, the J end lost 5 bases, and 8 bases lay between the germline ends. The germline V gene has CDR1 SGHDN and CDR2 FVKESK. CDR3 length: 12 amino acids. The CDR3 bases are TGTGCCAGCAGCCTGGCGGGGACTGAAGCTTTCTTT. It translates to CASSLAGTEAFF.

This clone was seen more than once but under ten times. J is TRBJ2-7 and V is TRBV2; TRBD2 matches 10 bases. The CDR3 length is 14 residues. Unmatched junction bases numbered 7, after V lost 4 bases and J lost 7 bases. Germline assignment: CDR1 SNHLY and CDR2 FYNNEI. The DNA of the CDR3 is TGTGCCAGCAGTGCACCGGGACTAGCGAGAGAGCAGTACTTC. Encoded protein: CASSAPGLAREQYF. Full variable domain (rest looked up from reference TRBV2 and TRBJ2-7): EPEVTQTPSHQVTQMGQEVILRCVPISNHLYFYWYRQILGQKVEFLVSFYNNEISEKSEIFDDQFSVERPDGSNFTLKIRSTKLEDSAMYFCASSAPGLAREQYFGPGTRLTVT.

The chain employs TRBV2 and TRBJ2-5; TRBD2 aligns across 9 bases. From germline, CDR1 is SNHLY and CDR2 FYNNEI. The V gene end was trimmed by 5 bases and the J gene end by 5 bases; junction bases not matched to a gene: 15. The CDR3 contains 17 residues. The DNA for the CDR3 is TGTGCCAGCAGTTCCCTTCTAGCGGGACTGACGGGGGAGACCCAGTACTTC. Residues: CASSSLLAGLTGETQYF.

Points on this clone: This CDR3 is also generated by other DNA sequences in the sample. The chain has TRBV29-1 and TRBJ1-1, with D perhaps matching TRBD1 (5 bases). The CDR3 sequence is 14 residues long. The V gene lost 0 bases and the J gene lost 1 base, with 9 bases spanning the gap. CDR1 and CDR2 from the germline V gene are SQVTM and ANQGSEA. The CDR3, as DNA: TGCAGCGTTGAAGACCCAACAGGGAACACTGAAGCTTTCTTT. Its protein product is CSVEDPTGNTEAFF.

The chain is built from TRBV2 and TRBJ2-7; 10 positions match TRBD1. The CDR3 is made up of 14 amino acids. Unmatched junction bases numbered 9, after V lost 10 bases and J lost 3 bases. The germline gives CDR1 SNHLY, CDR2 FYNNEI. As DNA, the CDR3 is TGTGCCAACCTGGACAGGGGGTTAGACTACGAGCAGTACTTC. It is translated as CANLDRGLDYEQYF.

The CDR3 is CASSLDGLAETQYF. Here the CDR3 DNA reads TGTGCCAGCAGCTTAGACGGACTAGCAGAGACCCAGTACTTC. The rearrangement uses TRBV7-6 and TRBJ2-5, with TRBD2 matching 8 bases. The germline CDR1 and CDR2 sequences are SGHVS and FNYEAQ. With V trimmed by 1 base and J by 4 bases, 2 bases remained unmatched. The CDR3 is 14 amino acids.

The chain joins TRBV15 to TRBJ1-4; no definite D call. The V gene's germline CDR1 is LNHNV and CDR2 YYDKDF (reference sequence). This CDR3 comprises 13 residues. The V end lost 0 bases, the J end lost 5 bases, and 4 bases lay between the germline ends. This chain's CDR3 is CATSRDANEKLFF. CDR3 DNA sequence: TGTGCCACCAGCAGAGACGCGAATGAAAAACTGTTTTTT.

The chain links TRBV19 to TRBJ2-4; perhaps D is TRBD1 or TRBD2 (5 bases each). V was shortened by 7 bases and J by 8 bases, with 24 bases between the two germline ends. Germline values: CDR1 LNHDA, CDR2 SQIVND (reference sequence). The CDR3 is 16 amino acids. The DNA of the CDR3 is TGTGCCAGTATGGGAACAGGACCGCCGGGCGGGCACATTCAGTACTTC. This encodes CASMGTGPPGGHIQYF.

The V and J genes are TRBV10-2 and TRBJ1-3; D is undetermined. Between the trimmed V and J ends, which lost 3 bases and 5 bases, there was a span of 14 bases. From germline, CDR1 is WSHSY and CDR2 SAAADI. This CDR3 spans 15 amino acids. CDR3: CASSDMREGRNTIYF. The CDR3 DNA follows: TGCGCCAGCAGTGATATGCGGGAGGGTAGAAACACCATATATTTT.

The V and J genes are TRBV6-4 and TRBJ2-3; D is uncertain. CDR3 size: 16 residues. Germline V gene lookup returns CDR1 MRHNA and CDR2 SNTAGT. Trimming left V 3 bases short and J 1 base short, with 14 bases between. The CDR3 DNA is TGTGCCAGCAGTGATTCCCTTGCTCTGGGCACAGATACGCAGTATTTT. Translating gives CASSDSLALGTDTQYF.

The J gene is TRBJ1-2, the V gene TRBV27, with no clear D. V was cut by 0 bases and J by 4 bases, with 12 bases left in between. This CDR3 region has 15 residues. The germline V gene has CDR1 MNHEY and CDR2 SMNVEV (reference sequence). CDR3: CASSLSGYSGYGYTF. In nucleotides, the CDR3 is TGTGCCAGCAGTTTATCAGGTTATTCTGGCTATGGCTACACCTTC.